The entry below gives a single T cell receptor beta chain sequence along with its context. The antigen is unknown. TCRdb fed the reads into MiXCR, producing one record per CDR3 protein. The table includes about 600,000 distinct CDR3 sequences, 20% to 25% detected once. The data were obtained in a study of T cell repertoires in cytomegalovirus infection. About the research overall: Through public TCR beta signatures, both CMV infection and matching HLA type were indicated.

General observations from the study: Dominant in the ex vivo response were TCR beta clonotypes restricted by HLA-C and specific for CMV. The study identified carriers of CMV plus the relevant HLA from cumulative public TCR beta family frequency.

The TCR comes from a human donor in good health (CMV status not recorded). Some clones in this sample may be carry-over from other donors' samples. Sequencing was performed on CD8+ T cells from PBMCs.

The CDR3 loop reads CSARATSGATYEQYV. The CDR3 DNA reads TGCAGTGCTAGAGCGACTAGCGGGGCTACCTACGAGCAGTACGTC. V gene TRBV20-1 combines with J gene TRBJ2-7; 11 nucleotides agree with TRBD2. The CDR3 covers 15 residues. With V trimmed by 1 base and J by 2 bases, 4 bases remained unmatched. The V gene's germline CDR1 is DFQATT and CDR2 SNEGSKA (reference sequence).